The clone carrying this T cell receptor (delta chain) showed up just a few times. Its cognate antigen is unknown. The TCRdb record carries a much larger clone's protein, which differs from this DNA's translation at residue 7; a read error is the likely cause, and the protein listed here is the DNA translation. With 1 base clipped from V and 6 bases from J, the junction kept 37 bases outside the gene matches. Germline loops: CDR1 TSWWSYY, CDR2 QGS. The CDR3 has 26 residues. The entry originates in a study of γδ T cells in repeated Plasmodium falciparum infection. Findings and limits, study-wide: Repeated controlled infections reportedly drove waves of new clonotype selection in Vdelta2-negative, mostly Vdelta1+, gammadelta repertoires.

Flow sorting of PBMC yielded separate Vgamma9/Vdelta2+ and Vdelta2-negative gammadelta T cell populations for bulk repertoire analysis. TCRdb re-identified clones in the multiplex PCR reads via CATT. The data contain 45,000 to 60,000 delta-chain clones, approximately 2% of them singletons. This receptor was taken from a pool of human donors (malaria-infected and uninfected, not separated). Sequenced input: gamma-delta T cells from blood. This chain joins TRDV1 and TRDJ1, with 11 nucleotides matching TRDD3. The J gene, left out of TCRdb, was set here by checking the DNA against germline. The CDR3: CALGEPGRIPYWGIIGIGGPRHKLIF. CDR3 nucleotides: TGTGCTCTTGGGGAACCTGGACGCATCCCGTACTGGGGGATAATCGGGATCGGGGGGCCTCGTCATAAACTCATCTTT.